This T cell receptor (beta chain) was profiled in a study of shared clonotypes between healthy human individuals. The CDR3 runs 15 residues. Germline V gives CDR1 MRHNA, CDR2 SNTAGT. V lost 5 bases to trimming and J lost 8 bases, with 18 bases between them. The table came from immunoSEQ multiplex PCR; TCRdb's copy has only in-frame clones and leaves some out. The table includes around 550,000 clones, 90% to 97% detected once. This sequence joins TRBV6-4 and TRBJ2-2, with D possibly TRBD2 on 5 matching bases. The clonotype originates from a woman in her 30s in good health. Sequencing input: naive CD4+ T cells sorted from blood. The subset was: CD45RA+ positively selected. Here the CDR3 reads CASSSNPTRGGELFF. The DNA of the CDR3 is TGTGCCAGCAGTTCGAACCCGACAAGAGGGGGGGAGCTGTTTTTT.